This is a list of T cell receptor beta chains from one sample in a study of T cell responses to AZD1222 COVID-19 vaccine. Measured with immunoSEQ multiplex PCR; TCRdb has only the in-frame clones, and not every one. This table holds hundreds of thousands of clones, about 92% found once. Here the sequenced sample was peripheral blood, taken on day 0 of MenACWY control vaccination. The receptors shown here come from an adult in good health. Both conserved end residues are part of each CDR3. D genes are given only for firm matches. Size values are once, few and many counts, or a class for expanded clones, and some rows have none.

J,V,D,size,DNA,CDR3
TRBJ1-2,TRBV19,.,.,TGTGCCAGTAGTATAGGCCACGGGAACTATGGCTACACCTTC,CASSIGHGNYGYTF
TRBJ1-1,TRBV2,.,.,TGTGCCAGCAGTCATAAGGGGTCTCCCACTGAAGCTTTCTTT,CASSHKGSPTEAFF
TRBJ1-2,TRBV5-6,TRBD1,once,TGTGCCAGCAGCTTAACAGGGGTGGAAGACTATGGCTACACCTTC,CASSLTGVEDYGYTF
TRBJ2-5,TRBV19,TRBD1,.,TGTGCCAGTAGTCGGGACAGGGGATCTGATACCCAGTACTTC,CASSRDRGSDTQYF
TRBJ2-2,TRBV7-2,TRBD2,.,TGTGCCAGCAACGTGCTGGCGGGGGGCACCGGGGAGCTGTTTTTT,CASNVLAGGTGELFF
TRBJ1-1,TRBV18,TRBD1,.,TGTGCCAGCTCCATCCTTCCATCCACAGGGGGCAGGAGCACTGAAGCTTTCTTT,CASSILPSTGGRSTEAFF
TRBJ1-1,TRBV7-6,.,.,TGTGCCAGCAGCCTGAGCTCTCTTAGACGTAATGAAGCTTTCTTT,CASSLSSLRRNEAFF
TRBJ1-1,TRBV18,.,.,TGTGCCAGCGCCGTGGGGGTAGGCACTGAAGCTTTCTTT,CASAVGVGTEAFF
TRBJ1-3,TRBV19,.,once,TGTGCCAGTAGTGGAGACTTGTCTGGAAACACCATATATTTT,CASSGDLSGNTIYF
TRBJ1-2,TRBV4-3,.,.,TGCGCCAGCAGCCAAGATTGGCGCAGGGATGGCTACACCTTC,CASSQDWRRDGYTF
TRBJ1-5,TRBV20-1,TRBD1,.,TGCAGTGCTAGTGGGACAGGGACGTATGTGAGGCAGCCCCAGCATTTT,CSASGTGTYVRQPQHF
TRBJ1-3,TRBV10-3,.,once,TGTGCCATCAGTGAGTCAGCAGGGTCGATCTCAAGCTCTGGAAACACCATATATTTT,CAISESAGSISSSGNTIYF
TRBJ2-7,TRBV6-5,TRBD2,.,TGTGCCAGCAAGGGACTAGCGGGGGGTTACACCGAGCAGTACTTC,CASKGLAGGYTEQYF
TRBJ1-2,TRBV28,.,.,TGTGCCAGCAGCCCCCAGGGGTACTATGGCTACACCTTC,CASSPQGYYGYTF
TRBJ1-4,TRBV13,TRBD1,.,TGTGCCAGCAGCTCCAGACAGGGGGGTGAAAAACTGTTTTTT,CASSSRQGGEKLFF
TRBJ1-1,TRBV7-2,.,.,TGTGCCAGCAGCCCGCGCGTGGACAGGAACACTGAAGCTTTCTTT,CASSPRVDRNTEAFF
TRBJ1-4,TRBV10-1,.,.,TGCGCCAGCAGTGGACGGCAGTTAAGGTCGTGCATGGAAAAACTGTTTTTT,CASSGRQLRSCMEKLFF
TRBJ1-4,TRBV2,TRBD1,.,TGTGCCAGCAGTGATCTAGGGGGCATTAATGAAAAACTGTTTTTT,CASSDLGGINEKLFF
TRBJ1-5,TRBV5-6,.,few,TGTGCCAGCAGCTTGGGCGGTGATCAGCCCCAGCATTTT,CASSLGGDQPQHF
TRBJ1-2,TRBV10-3,TRBD1,.,TGTGCCATCAGCGGGACAGGCCCCTATGGCTACACCTTC,CAISGTGPYGYTF
TRBJ1-2,TRBV2,.,.,TGTGCCAGCAACCGGTTTTTAACAGATGCTTACTATGGCTACACCTTC,CASNRFLTDAYYGYTF
TRBJ2-7,TRBV4-1,.,.,TGCGCCAGCAGCCAAGATCGTCAGGTGCTCGAGCAGTACTTC,CASSQDRQVLEQYF
TRBJ1-1,TRBV3-1/TRBV3-2,.,.,TGTGCCAGCAGCCAAGGTGGTAGGGACACTGAAGCTTTCTTT,CASSQGGRDTEAFF
TRBJ1-2,TRBV2,TRBD1,.,TGTGCCAGCAGTGAAGAGGGGGCCTATGGCTACACCTTC,CASSEEGAYGYTF
TRBJ2-6,TRBV12-5,.,.,TGTGCTAGTGAGAGGGGGTCTGGGGCCAACGTCCTGACTTTC,CASERGSGANVLTF
TRBJ1-6,TRBV24-1,.,.,TGTGCCACAGACAGAACGCTTACGTACTCCTATAATTCACCCCTCCACTTT,CATDRTLTYSYNSPLHF
TRBJ2-1,TRBV29-1,.,.,TGCAGCGATGGCCCTCGGGGGGCCTTGAATGAGCAGTTCTTC,CSDGPRGALNEQFF
TRBJ1-1,TRBV30,.,once,TGTGCCTGGATGCTCAGGGGAGGCACTGAAGCTTTCTTT,CAWMLRGGTEAFF
TRBJ2-1,TRBV7-8,TRBD2,.,TGTGCCAGCAGCTTCGGGCGGGGGGGCGATGAGCAGTTCTTC,CASSFGRGGDEQFF
TRBJ2-6,TRBV4-1,.,.,TGCGCCAGCAGCCAAGAACCGGACTCTGGGGCCAACGTCCTGACTTTC,CASSQEPDSGANVLTF
TRBJ1-1,TRBV5-1,.,.,TGCGCCAGCAGCTCGCGGGACGGGAACACTGAAGCTTTCTTT,CASSSRDGNTEAFF
TRBJ2-2,TRBV7-2,TRBD2,.,TGTGCCAGCAGCTATAGCGGGGCGAACACCGGGGAGCTGTTTTTT,CASSYSGANTGELFF
TRBJ2-5,TRBV12-5,.,once,TGTGCTAGTGGTTTGGTAGAGGGAGAGACCCAGTACTTC,CASGLVEGETQYF